This T cell receptor beta chain stems from a study of blood T cell repertoires in COVID-19. Looking at the study overall: Collection of acute and convalescent COVID-19 samples took place in the United States, Italy and Spain. PBMCs, B-cell-depleted T cells, or T cells were the source of the cDNA or gDNA that made up the material.

Original data processing: Amplification from reference gene primers served as the basis for estimated nucleated cell counts. Method: immunoSEQ multiplex PCR; TCRdb's copy keeps in-frame clones and lacks some. V and J calls plus clone size are reproduced from that table; the DNA served to infer D and trimming. This table holds 120,000 to 150,000 clones, around 83% found once. The sample holds a few counts of this clone. This CDR3 is 13 amino acids long. J gave up 3 bases and V 2 bases, and 0 bases lay outside the gene matches. Germline assignment: CDR1 SGHVS and CDR2 FQNEAQ. This clonotype originated in a woman older than 75 with acute or convalescent COVID-19. This chain connects TRBV7-8 to TRBJ1-1; 7 bases align to TRBD1. The material sequenced was peripheral blood. In nucleotides, the CDR3 is TGTGCCAGCAGCTTACAGGGGGACACTGAAGCTTTCTTT. As protein: CASSLQGDTEAFF.